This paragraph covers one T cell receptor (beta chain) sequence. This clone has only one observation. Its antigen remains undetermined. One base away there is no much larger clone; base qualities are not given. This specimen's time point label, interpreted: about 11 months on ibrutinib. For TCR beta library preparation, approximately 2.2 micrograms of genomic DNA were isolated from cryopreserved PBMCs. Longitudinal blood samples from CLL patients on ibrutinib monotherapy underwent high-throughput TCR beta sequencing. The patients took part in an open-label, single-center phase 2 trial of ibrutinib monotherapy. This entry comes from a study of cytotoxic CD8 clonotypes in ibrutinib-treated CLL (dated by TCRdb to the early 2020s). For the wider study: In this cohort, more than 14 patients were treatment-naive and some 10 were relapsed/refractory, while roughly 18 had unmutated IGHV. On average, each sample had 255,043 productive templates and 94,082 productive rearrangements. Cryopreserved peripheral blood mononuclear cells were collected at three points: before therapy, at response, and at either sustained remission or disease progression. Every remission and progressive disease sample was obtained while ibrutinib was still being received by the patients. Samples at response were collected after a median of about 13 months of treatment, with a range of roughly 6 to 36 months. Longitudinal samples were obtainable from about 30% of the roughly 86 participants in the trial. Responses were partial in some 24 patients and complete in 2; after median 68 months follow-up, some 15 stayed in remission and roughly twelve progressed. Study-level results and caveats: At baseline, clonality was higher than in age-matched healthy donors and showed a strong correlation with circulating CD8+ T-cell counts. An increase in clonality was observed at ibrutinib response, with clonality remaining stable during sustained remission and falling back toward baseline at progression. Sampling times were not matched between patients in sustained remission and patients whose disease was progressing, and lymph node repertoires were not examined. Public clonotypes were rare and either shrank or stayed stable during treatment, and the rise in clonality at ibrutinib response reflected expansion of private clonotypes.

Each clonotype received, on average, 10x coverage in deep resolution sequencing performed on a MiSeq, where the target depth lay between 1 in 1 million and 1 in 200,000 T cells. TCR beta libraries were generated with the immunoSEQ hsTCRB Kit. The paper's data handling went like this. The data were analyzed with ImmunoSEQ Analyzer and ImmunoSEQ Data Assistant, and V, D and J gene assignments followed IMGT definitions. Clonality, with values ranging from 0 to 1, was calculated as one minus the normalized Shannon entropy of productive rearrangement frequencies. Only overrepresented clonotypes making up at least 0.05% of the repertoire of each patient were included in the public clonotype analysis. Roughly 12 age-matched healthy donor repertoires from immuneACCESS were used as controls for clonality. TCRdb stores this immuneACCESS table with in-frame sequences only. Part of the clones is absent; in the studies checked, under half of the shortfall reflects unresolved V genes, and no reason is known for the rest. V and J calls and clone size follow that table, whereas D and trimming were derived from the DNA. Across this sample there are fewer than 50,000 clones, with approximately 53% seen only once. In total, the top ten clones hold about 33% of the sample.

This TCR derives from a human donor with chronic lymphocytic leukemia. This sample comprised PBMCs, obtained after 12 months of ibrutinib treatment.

The CDR3 protein: CASSPHGQGADEQYF. The DNA reads as follows: TGTGCCAGCAGCCCGCATGGACAGGGGGCAGACGAGCAGTACTTC. The rearranged segments are TRBV9 and TRBJ2-5; the central 11 bases match TRBD1. The DNA matches TRBJ2-7 better at its end, which makes the J call doubtful. Sequences SGDLS (CDR1) and YYNGEE (CDR2) are obtained from the germline V gene. Counted from cysteine to phenylalanine, this CDR3 has 15 amino acids. Only CDR3 DNA is held: 45 bases, read in frame from base 1.